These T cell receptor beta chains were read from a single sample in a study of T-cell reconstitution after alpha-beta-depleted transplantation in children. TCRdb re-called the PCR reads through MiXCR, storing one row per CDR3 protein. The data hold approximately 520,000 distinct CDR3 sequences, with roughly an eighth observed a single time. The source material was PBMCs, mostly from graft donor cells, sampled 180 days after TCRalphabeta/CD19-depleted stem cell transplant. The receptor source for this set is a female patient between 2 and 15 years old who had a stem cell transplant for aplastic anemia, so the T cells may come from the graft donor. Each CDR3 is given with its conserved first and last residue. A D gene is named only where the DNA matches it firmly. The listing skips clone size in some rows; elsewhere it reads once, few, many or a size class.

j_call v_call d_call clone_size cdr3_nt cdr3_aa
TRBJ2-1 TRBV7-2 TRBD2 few TGTGCCAGCAGCTTAGTTAGCGGGGTCTCCTACAATGAGCAGTTCTTC CASSLVSGVSYNEQFF
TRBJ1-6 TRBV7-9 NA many TGTGCCAGCAGTTCTTTGGACCCCTTGCTGGGATCACCCCTCCACTTT CASSSLDPLLGSPLHF
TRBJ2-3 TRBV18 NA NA TGTGCCAGCTCACCACGGGCCGGGACTTATACGCAGTATTTT CASSPRAGTYTQYF
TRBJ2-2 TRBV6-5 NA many TGTGCCAGCACCAGGGTGAGGGACACCGGGGAGCTGTTTTTT CASTRVRDTGELFF
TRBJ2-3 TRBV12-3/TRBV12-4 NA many TGTGCCAGCACTTTAGCTAGCACAGATACGCAGTATTTT CASTLASTDTQYF
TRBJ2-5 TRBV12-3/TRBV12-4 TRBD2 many TGTGCCAGCAGTTTTCTTGGCCTAGCGGGAGTTGTAGAGACCCAGTACTTC CASSFLGLAGVVETQYF
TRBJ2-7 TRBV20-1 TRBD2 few TGCAGTGCTAGAGATTGGGGGATAGCGGGAGGGCCCCTTTCCTACGAGCAGTACTTC CSARDWGIAGGPLSYEQYF
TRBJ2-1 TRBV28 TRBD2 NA TGTGCCAGCAGAGAAGCGGGAGTCTCCTACAATGAGCAGTTCTTC CASREAGVSYNEQFF
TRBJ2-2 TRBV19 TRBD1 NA TGTGCCAGTAGTCAAAGGACAGGGGGTAACACCGGGGAGCTGTTTTTT CASSQRTGGNTGELFF
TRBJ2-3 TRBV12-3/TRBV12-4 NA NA TGTGCCAGCAGACCCAGGGTAGATACGCAGTATTTT CASRPRVDTQYF
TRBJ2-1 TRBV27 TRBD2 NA TGTGCCAGCAGTTTACTAGCGGGATACCCCTACAATGAGCAGTTCTTC CASSLLAGYPYNEQFF
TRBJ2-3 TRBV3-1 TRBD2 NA TGTGCCAGCAGCTATACCGGGACTAGCGGATTGCATTTT CASSYTGTSGLHF
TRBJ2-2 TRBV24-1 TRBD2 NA TGTGCCACCAGTCGACCGGGGGGTGCGAACACCGGGGAGCTGTTTTTT CATSRPGGANTGELFF
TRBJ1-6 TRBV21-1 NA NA TGTGCCAGCAGCAAAGCCCAACCGTCACCCCTCCACTTT CASSKAQPSPLHF
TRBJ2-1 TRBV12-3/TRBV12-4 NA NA TGTGCCAGCAGTTTACGGGTTCTCTCCTACAATGAGCAGTTCTTC CASSLRVLSYNEQFF
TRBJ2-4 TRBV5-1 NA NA TGCGCCAGCAGCCTGTGGCCTCTAGCCAAAAACATTCAGTACTTC CASSLWPLAKNIQYF
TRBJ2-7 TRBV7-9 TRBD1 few TGTGCCAGCAGCTTATCTGGACAGGGCCCCCACAAGCAGTACTTC CASSLSGQGPHKQYF
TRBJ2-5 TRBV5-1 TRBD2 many TGCGCCAGCAGCGGCGGGACTAGCGGGAGTTGGACCCAGTACTTC CASSGGTSGSWTQYF
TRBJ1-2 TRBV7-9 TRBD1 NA TGTGCCAGCAGCGCAGGGGGCTCCTATGGCTACACCTTC CASSAGGSYGYTF
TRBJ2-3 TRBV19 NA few TGTGCCAGTAGTAAGATTGGGGCAAGGGAGACCACAGATACGCAGTATTTT CASSKIGARETTDTQYF
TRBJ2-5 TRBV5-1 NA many TGCGCCAGCAGACCTCCGGACAGCCGAGAGACCCAGTACTTC CASRPPDSRETQYF
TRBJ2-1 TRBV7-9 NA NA TGTGCCAGCAGAAGCAGGAGTCCCGTGGAGGAGCAGTTCTTC CASRSRSPVEEQFF
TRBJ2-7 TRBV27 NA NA TGTGCCAGCAGTTTAGCCGGACAGCGTTCCTACGAGCAGTACTTC CASSLAGQRSYEQYF
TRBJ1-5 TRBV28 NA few TGTGCCAGCAGTTTTTTGTCAGGGCTGAGAGAACAGCCCCAGCATTTT CASSFLSGLREQPQHF
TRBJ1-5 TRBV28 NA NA TGTGCCAGCAGCTGGAGGGGTGGCAATCAGCCCCAGCATTTT CASSWRGGNQPQHF
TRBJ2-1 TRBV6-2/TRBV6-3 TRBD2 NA TGTGCCAGCAGTTACAGGACTAGCGGGACCCTAGGGGCCCTCTACAATGAGCAGTTCTTC CASSYRTSGTLGALYNEQFF
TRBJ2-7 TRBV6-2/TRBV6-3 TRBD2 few TGTGCCAGCAGTCGCGGGGCTTCCGGGAGGGGAACCTACGAGCAGTACTTC CASSRGASGRGTYEQYF
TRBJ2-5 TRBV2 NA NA TGTGCCAGCAGAAAGCTAGCGAGTGGGCCCGAGACCCAGTACTTC CASRKLASGPETQYF
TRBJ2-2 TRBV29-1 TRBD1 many TGCAGCGTTGAAGATAGAGGACAGGGGGCCGTCGGGGAGCTGTTTTTT CSVEDRGQGAVGELFF
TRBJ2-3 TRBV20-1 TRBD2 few TGCAGTGCTAGAGGACTAGCGGGACCTTGGGGTACGCAGTATTTT CSARGLAGPWGTQYF
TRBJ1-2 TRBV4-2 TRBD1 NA TGTGCCAGCAGCCCAAACACCGGGACAGAGGGCGTTGGTGGCTACACCTTC CASSPNTGTEGVGGYTF
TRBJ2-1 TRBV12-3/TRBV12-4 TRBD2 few TGTGCCAGCAGTCCTCGCCGGACTAGCGGGAGGAGTGATGAGCAGTTCTTC CASSPRRTSGRSDEQFF
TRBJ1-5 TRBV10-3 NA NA TGTGCCATCAGTGAGAGGTCAGGGAGGAGCAATCAGCCCCAGCATTTT CAISERSGRSNQPQHF
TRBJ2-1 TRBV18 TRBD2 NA TGTGCCAGCTCACCACCAACTGGCGGGAGGGCCTCAGGTGAGCAGTTCTTC CASSPPTGGRASGEQFF
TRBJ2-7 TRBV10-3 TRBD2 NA TGTGCCATCAAACCGACTAGCGCCCACGAGCAGTACTTC CAIKPTSAHEQYF
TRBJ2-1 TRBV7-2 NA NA TGTGCCAGCAGCTTAGGGGCCTGGCACAATGAGCAGTTCTTC CASSLGAWHNEQFF
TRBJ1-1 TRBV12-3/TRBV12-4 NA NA TGTGCCAGCAGTTTTGGTTCACACACTGAAGCTTTCTTT CASSFGSHTEAFF
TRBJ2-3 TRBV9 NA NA TGTGCCAGTGCCTTCCGGGGCCGGGCTAGCGGCACAGATACGCAGTATTTT CASAFRGRASGTDTQYF
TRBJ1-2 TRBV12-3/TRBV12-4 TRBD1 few TGTGCCAGCAGGCCAGACAGGGGACGGAGGCTTGGCTACACCTTC CASRPDRGRRLGYTF
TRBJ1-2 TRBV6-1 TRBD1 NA TGTGCCAGCAGGACCCAACAGGGGGCTCCGTATTATGGCTACACCTTC CASRTQQGAPYYGYTF
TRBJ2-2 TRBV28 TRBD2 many TGTGCCAGCAGTTTATCCGAGGGGAGGGGCACCGGGGAGCTGTTTTTT CASSLSEGRGTGELFF
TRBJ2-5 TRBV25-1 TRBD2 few TGTGCCAGCAGTCAGACTAGCGGGAGAAAAGAGACCCAGTACTTC CASSQTSGRKETQYF
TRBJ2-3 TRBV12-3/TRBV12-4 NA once TGTGCCTTCAGTTTAGTCACAGATACGCAGTATTTT CAFSLVTDTQYF
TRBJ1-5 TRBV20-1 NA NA TGCAGTGCTAGAGATTTGGAGGGTTCGGGTCCTCTAGGGAATCAGCCCCAGCATTTT CSARDLEGSGPLGNQPQHF
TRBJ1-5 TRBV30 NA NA TGTGCCTGGAGTGTAGATGGTCGCAATCAGCCCCAGCATTTT CAWSVDGRNQPQHF
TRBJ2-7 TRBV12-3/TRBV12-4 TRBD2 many TGTGCCAGCAACTCCGGGACTAGCTCTTACGAGCAGTACTTC CASNSGTSSYEQYF
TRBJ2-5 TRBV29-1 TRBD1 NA TGCAGCGCAACAGGACAGGGTATAGAGACCCAGTACTTC CSATGQGIETQYF
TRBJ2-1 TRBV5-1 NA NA TGCGCCAGCATCTCTCCCGCCGCCCTCTACAATGAGCAGTTCTTC CASISPAALYNEQFF
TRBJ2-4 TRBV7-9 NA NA TGTGCCAGCAGCTTAAGCGTTTCCATAGCCAAAAACATTCAGTACTTC CASSLSVSIAKNIQYF
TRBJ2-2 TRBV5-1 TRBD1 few TGCGCCAGCAGCTCGACAGGGGGAAGGGACACCGGGGAGCTGTTTTTT CASSSTGGRDTGELFF
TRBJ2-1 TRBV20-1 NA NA TGCAGTGCTAGAAGACTAGGCCGTAACAATGAGCAGTTCTTC CSARRLGRNNEQFF
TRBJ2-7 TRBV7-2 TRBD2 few TGTGCCAGCAGCTGGGGACTAGCGGAGACCTACGAGCAGTACTTC CASSWGLAETYEQYF
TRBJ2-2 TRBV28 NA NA TGTGCCAGCAGTTTACCCCCGTCCGGGGAGCTGTTTTTT CASSLPPSGELFF